This paragraph reports one T cell receptor (beta chain). J was trimmed by 7 bases and V by 3 bases; bases with no gene match: 5. Germline-derived CDR1 and CDR2 are GTSNPN and SVGIG (reference sequence). This CDR3 is built from 13 residues. The sample comes from a study of shared clonotypes between healthy human individuals. Turning to the study itself: There were three CD4 naive, three CD4 memory, two CD8 naive and one CD8 memory plates per donor.

This table comes from immunoSEQ multiplex PCR, and its TCRdb copy is limited to in-frame clones, with some not included. The data hold 2 million to 3 million clones, with under 95% observed a single time. Donors comprised healthy HIV-negative adults lacking recent acute infections or vaccinations. The genes are TRBV30 and TRBJ1-2; 10 nucleotides match TRBD1. The sample consisted of naive CD4+ T cells from PBMCs. The subset: CD45RA+ positively selected. The receptor's source is a man aged 18 to 29 in good health. Some clones in this sample may be carry-over from other donors' samples. In DNA, the CDR3 is TGTGCCTGGAGCCCGGGACAGGGGACTGGCTACACCTTC. Translation gives CAWSPGQGTGYTF.